These 20 T cell receptor beta chains came from one sample sequenced in a study of blood T cell repertoires in COVID-19. The assay was immunoSEQ multiplex PCR, and TCRdb's table has in-frame clones only and misses some. Altogether around 200,000 clones are present, around 85% being singletons, with the ten largest covering approximately 3%. The sample taken for sequencing was PBMCs or T cells enriched from blood (not recorded which). These receptor sequences come from a woman aged 25 to 39 who had recovered from COVID-19.

J is TRBJ2-5 and V is TRBV4-1; TRBD2 might be the D (5 bases). Germline assignment: CDR1 MGHRA and CDR2 YSYEKL. CDR3 size: 15 residues. Trimming removed 2 bases from V and 4 bases from J, with 14 bases in between. CDR3 region: CASSQMRAIGETQYF. CDR3 sequence (DNA): TGCGCCAGCAGCCAAATGAGGGCTATCGGAGAGACCCAGTACTTC.

The rearrangement links TRBV19 to TRBJ1-2, with 9 bases identical to TRBD1. Trimming removed 1 base from V and 5 bases from J; junction bases left unmatched: 5. This CDR3 region has 15 residues. Germline assignment: CDR1 LNHDA and CDR2 SQIVND (reference sequence). The CDR3 protein is CASSIGDRATYGYTF. CDR3 sequence (DNA): TGTGCCAGTAGTATAGGGGACAGGGCTACGTATGGCTACACCTTC.

The chain has TRBV18 and TRBJ1-1; 7 bases are shared with TRBD1. The CDR3 contains 13 residues. V was clipped by 2 bases and J by 10 bases; unmatched bases: 7. In germline, CDR1 is KGHSH, CDR2 LQKENI. CDR3 sequence: CASSPGQEIRAFF. CDR3 nucleotides: TGTGCCAGCTCACCAGGACAGGAGATTCGAGCTTTCTTT.

This chain joins TRBV14 and TRBJ1-2, with 9 bases aligning to TRBD1. Losses at the gene ends were 0 bases for V and 8 bases for J; bases not matched to a gene: 10. The V gene's germline CDR1 is SGHDN and CDR2 FVKESK. The CDR3 loop spans 16 amino acids. The CDR3 sequence: CASSQEGRGTGPGYTF. CDR3 DNA sequence: TGTGCCAGCAGCCAAGAGGGAAGAGGGACAGGGCCCGGCTACACCTTC.

The chain is built from TRBV11-2 and TRBJ1-1; tentatively, D is TRBD1 (5 bases). Germline V CDR1 and CDR2: SGHAT, FQNNGV. The CDR3 extends over 15 amino acids. Deletions cut 5 bases from V and 10 bases from J, with 23 bases between. CDR3 coding DNA: TGTGCCAGCAGCCCACAGGTTTCTCCTACACTTCGAGCTTTCTTT. Residues: CASSPQVSPTLRAFF.

The chain employs TRBV19 and TRBJ2-2, with D maybe TRBD2 (6 bases). V dropped 7 bases and J dropped 0 bases, with 12 bases sitting between them. This CDR3 region has 15 residues. Germline assignment: CDR1 LNHDA and CDR2 SQIVND (reference sequence). The CDR3 region is CASKWRDSNTGELFF. For the CDR3, the DNA is TGTGCCAGTAAGTGGCGGGATTCGAACACCGGGGAGCTGTTTTTT.

Here the CDR3 reads CASSVVQGVAGELFF. The CDR3 region has the DNA TGTGCCAGCAGCGTAGTTCAGGGGGTGGCCGGGGAGCTGTTTTTT. The rearrangement uses TRBV9 and TRBJ2-2; TRBD1 matches at 7 bases. Germline assignment: CDR1 SGDLS and CDR2 YYNGEE. The CDR3 is 15 amino acids. Trimming removed 0 bases from V and 6 bases from J; junction bases left unmatched: 5. Filled out from reference TRBV9 and TRBJ2-2, the complete variable domain reads DSGVTQTPKHLITATGQRVTLRCSPRSGDLSVYWYQQSLDQGLQFLIQYYNGEERAKGNILERFSAQQFPDLHSELNLSSLELGDSALYFCASSVVQGVAGELFFGEGSRLTVL.

The CDR3 here is CASSNTDSKVTNEKLFF. CDR3 DNA: TGTGCCAGCAGCAACACAGACAGCAAAGTAACTAATGAAAAACTGTTTTTT. The chain combines TRBV21-1 with TRBJ1-4; the table's D call, TRBD1, was not checked against the DNA. TRBV21-1 is described as a pseudogene. The CDR3 runs 17 residues.

The chain has TRBV27 and TRBJ2-3, with 7 bases identical to TRBD2. The CDR3 covers 17 residues. V trimming: 6 bases; J trimming: 0 bases; junction bases outside the gene matches: 12. Germline CDR1 is MNHEY and CDR2 is SMNVEV (reference sequence). Written as DNA, the CDR3 is TGTGCCAGCAGATCCGGGAGGTCTAGTGTTAGCACAGATACGCAGTATTTT. Translated: CASRSGRSSVSTDTQYF.

The chain recombines TRBV20-1 with TRBJ2-7; possible D gene TRBD1, 6 bases. The CDR3 runs 11 residues. Between the trimmed V and J ends, which lost 7 bases and 4 bases, there was a span of 11 bases. Germline V lookup: CDR1 DFQATT, CDR2 SNEGSKA (reference sequence). In nucleotides, the CDR3 is TGCAGTGTCAGTAGGGGGTACGAGCAGTACTTC. This sequence encodes CSVSRGYEQYF.

The rearrangement joins TRBV18 to TRBJ1-4; D gene ambiguous. Trimming removed 3 bases at V and 5 bases at J, with 10 bases between. CDR1 and CDR2 from the germline V gene are KGHSH and LQKENI. This CDR3 spans 14 amino acids. CDR3 sequence (DNA): TGTGCCAGCTCACCGGCGGGAACCAATGAAAAACTGTTTTTT. Its translation: CASSPAGTNEKLFF.

The chain couples TRBV27 to TRBJ1-1; D may be TRBD1 (5 bases). Trimming cost V 5 bases and J 0 bases, with 13 bases left between them. Germline V gene data show CDR1 as MNHEY and CDR2 as SMNVEV (reference sequence). CDR3 length equals 15 residues. The chain's CDR3 is CASSPVGGVNTEAFF. CDR3 in DNA: TGTGCCAGCAGTCCCGTGGGGGGGGTGAACACTGAAGCTTTCTTT.

This clone has only one observation. This chain links TRBV5-1 with TRBJ2-1; tentatively, D is TRBD1 (5 bases). Trimming shortened V by 1 base and J by 6 bases, and 20 bases separated the two germline ends. Germline CDR1 and CDR2: SGHRS and YFSETQ. This CDR3 comprises 17 residues. CDR3 nucleotides: TGCGCCAGCAGCTTGCGGCCATTCGCCCAGGGCCCCAATGAGCAGTTCTTC. It codes for CASSLRPFAQGPNEQFF. The entire variable domain, with the rest obtained from reference TRBV5-1 and TRBJ2-1, is as follows: KAGVTQTPRYLIKTRGQQVTLSCSPISGHRSVSWYQQTPGQGLQFLFEYFSETQRNKGNFPGRFSGRQFSNSRSEMNVSTLELGDSALYLCASSLRPFAQGPNEQFFGPGTRLTVL.

This clone was picked up a small number of times. The rearrangement links TRBV9 to TRBJ2-7; D is undetermined. Trimming removed 0 bases from V and 0 bases from J, with 7 bases in between. The CDR3 contains 14 residues. Germline V lookup: CDR1 SGDLS, CDR2 YYNGEE. In DNA form, the CDR3 reads TGTGCCAGCAGCGTAGGGTCTAGCTCCTACGAGCAGTACTTC. Protein product: CASSVGSSSYEQYF.

In its sample, this clone was seen many times. The gene calls are TRBV19 and TRBJ1-1, with D possibly TRBD1 on 5 matching bases. V lost 5 bases and J lost 4, with 17 bases in between. This CDR3 region has 15 residues. Germline loops: CDR1 LNHDA, CDR2 SQIVND (reference sequence). Here the CDR3 DNA reads TGTGCCAGTAGTCCCGGGGCGGGGGGGTTCACTGAAGCTTTCTTT. This sequence encodes CASSPGAGGFTEAFF. Drawing the rest from reference TRBV19 and TRBJ1-1, the complete variable domain is DGGITQSPKYLFRKEGQNVTLSCEQNLNHDAMYWYRQDPGQGLRLIYYSQIVNDFQKGDIAEGYSVSREKKESFPLTVTSAQKNPTAFYLCASSPGAGGFTEAFFGQGTRLTVV.

The V gene is TRBV10-3, the J gene TRBJ2-3, with D tentatively TRBD1 (5 bases). The CDR3 runs to 13 residues. The germline V and J ends were trimmed by 6 bases and 7 bases, with 14 bases remaining between them. The germline V gene encodes CDR1 ENHRY and CDR2 SYGVKD. DNA for the CDR3: TGTGCCATCAGGGACAATTCAGGGCATACGCAGTATTTT. Residues: CAIRDNSGHTQYF.

Here the CDR3 DNA reads TGTGCCAGCAGCTCCCGCTGGTCTAATAGCGGGAGGTCCGGCGGGACCCAGTACTTC. Encoded protein: CASSSRWSNSGRSGGTQYF. The chain links TRBV7-2 to TRBJ2-5, with 10 bases lining up with TRBD2. Trimming cost V 4 bases and J 7 bases; bases outside gene matches: 21. The CDR3 is 19 residues long. In germline, CDR1 is SGHTA, CDR2 FQGNSA.

This chain links TRBV5-4 with TRBJ1-6, with TRBD1 identical over 8 bases. The CDR3 has 17 amino acids. Trimming took 1 base from V and 0 from J; bases not matched to a gene: 3. Germline values: CDR1 SGHNT, CDR2 YYREEE (reference sequence). The CDR3: CASSLWDRSSYNSPLHF. The DNA for the CDR3 is TGTGCCAGCAGCTTGTGGGACAGGAGCTCCTATAATTCACCCCTCCACTTT.

The chain recombines TRBV3-1 (or the pseudogene TRBV3-2) with TRBJ2-2; weak D call: TRBD1 (5 bases). The CDR3 is 14 amino acids. In germline, CDR1 is LGHDT, CDR2 YNNKEL (reference sequence). The V end was cut by 7 bases, the J end by 6 bases, with 15 bases between. CDR3 region: CASTPSLGAGELFF. CDR3 bases: TGTGCCAGCACCCCAAGCCTAGGGGCCGGGGAGCTGTTTTTT.

V gene TRBV28 combines with J gene TRBJ1-5; 11 positions match TRBD1. J lost 5 bases, V lost 4 bases, and 13 bases had no gene match. Germline-derived CDR1 and CDR2 are MDHEN and SYDVKM. The CDR3 loop spans 18 amino acids. CDR3 nucleotide sequence: TGTGCCAGCAGTTCCATTACCGCCGCGGACAGGGGGCATCAGCCCCAGCATTTT. Its translation is CASSSITAADRGHQPQHF.